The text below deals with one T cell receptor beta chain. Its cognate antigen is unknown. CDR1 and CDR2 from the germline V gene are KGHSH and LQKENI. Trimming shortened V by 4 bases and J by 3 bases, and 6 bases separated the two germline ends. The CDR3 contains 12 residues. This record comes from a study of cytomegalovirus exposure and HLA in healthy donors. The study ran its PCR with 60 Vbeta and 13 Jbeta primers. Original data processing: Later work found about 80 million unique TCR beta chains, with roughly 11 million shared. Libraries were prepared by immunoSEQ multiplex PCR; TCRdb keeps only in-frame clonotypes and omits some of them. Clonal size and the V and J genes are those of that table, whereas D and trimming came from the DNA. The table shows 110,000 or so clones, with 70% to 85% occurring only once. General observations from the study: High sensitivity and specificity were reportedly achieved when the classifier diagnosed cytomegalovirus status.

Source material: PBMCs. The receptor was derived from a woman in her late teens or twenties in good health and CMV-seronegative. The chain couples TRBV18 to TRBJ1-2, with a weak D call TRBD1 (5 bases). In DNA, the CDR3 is TGTGCCAGCTCACTACAGGACTATGGCTACACCTTC. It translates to CASSLQDYGYTF.